This TCR beta chain was retrieved from a study of blood T cell repertoires in COVID-19. V was clipped by 6 bases and J by 8 bases, with 19 bases between them. CDR3 length: 14 amino acids. Germline loops: CDR1 LNHDA, CDR2 SQIVND (reference sequence). Patients at the Seattle site were enrolled during active infection and followed longitudinally. Authors' analysis steps: Amplifying reference gene primers gave estimates of nucleated cell counts. Only in-frame clones appear in the TCRdb table, and some are missing; sequencing was by immunoSEQ multiplex PCR. V and J calls plus clone size are reproduced from that table; the DNA served to infer D and trimming. The table records roughly 260,000 clones, about 90% of them present only once.

This clonotype originated in a woman under 40 with COVID-19, enrolled during active disease. The genes are TRBV19 and TRBJ1-2; possibly TRBD1 for D (5 bases). Sequencing was carried out using peripheral blood. The CDR3 sequence: CASRKGQQVDGYTF. The CDR3 nucleotides are TGTGCCAGTAGAAAGGGCCAACAGGTGGACGGCTACACCTTC.